The 27 T cell receptor beta chains reported below all come from one sample, sequenced in a study of blood T cell repertoires in COVID-19. The repertoire was sequenced with immunoSEQ multiplex PCR; TCRdb's copy has only in-frame clones and lacks some. The sample consists of 190,000 or so clones, around 85% of them appearing once. The sequenced material came from peripheral blood. These receptors originate from a woman in her 70s with acute or convalescent COVID-19.

This rearrangement joins TRBV19 to TRBJ1-6; D remains unclear. The CDR3 covers 19 residues. V dropped 1 base and J dropped 8 bases, with 24 bases sitting between them. Germline values: CDR1 LNHDA, CDR2 SQIVND (reference sequence). CDR3 sequence: CASSIVGDRSGSADSPLHF. CDR3 DNA: TGTGCCAGTAGTATAGTTGGAGACCGGTCCGGAAGCGCAGATTCACCCCTCCACTTT.

The chain couples TRBV24-1 to TRBJ2-3, with 12 bases identical to TRBD2. This CDR3 contains 17 residues. Germline V gene data show CDR1 as KGHDR and CDR2 as SFDVKD. The V and J ends lost 2 bases and 6 bases, in that order; junction bases with no gene match: 8. DNA of the CDR3: TGTGCCACCAGTGATTCTACACTAGCGGGAGGATGGGATACGCAGTATTTT. It specifies CATSDSTLAGGWDTQYF.

This chain uses TRBV9 with TRBJ1-6; D is ambiguous. The V end was cut by 2 bases, the J end by 6 bases, with 9 bases between. Germline CDR1 SGDLS, CDR2 YYNGEE. This CDR3 has 14 amino acids. CDR3 residues: CASSVGRLNSPLHF. DNA for the CDR3: TGTGCCAGCAGCGTGGGCAGGCTTAATTCACCCCTCCACTTT.

This clone has just one count. The V gene is TRBV29-1, the J gene TRBJ2-5, with D unclear. This CDR3 has 12 residues. Deletions cut 1 base from V and 4 bases from J, with 7 bases between. Germline loops: CDR1 SQVTM, CDR2 ANQGSEA. The CDR3 sequence: CSVEGSPETQYF. The CDR3 bases are TGCAGCGTTGAAGGTAGTCCAGAGACCCAGTACTTC.

V usage is TRBV7-2 and J usage is TRBJ2-2; TRBD1 aligns across 9 bases. V lost 10 bases and J lost 4; bases outside the gene matches: 10. CDR1 is SGHTA, CDR2 FQGNSA, per germline. This CDR3 is 15 amino acids long. The CDR3: CATGAQGASTGELFF. CDR3 DNA: TGTGCCACCGGAGCACAGGGGGCAAGCACCGGGGAGCTGTTTTTT.

This chain connects TRBV5-1 to TRBJ1-1; D gene uncertain. Deletions cut 7 bases from V and 5 bases from J, with 15 bases between. Germline CDR1 and CDR2: SGHRS and YFSETQ. The CDR3 has 13 amino acids. The CDR3 coding sequence is TGCGCCAGCGCCCAGCCGGGAGGGACTGAAGCTTTCTTT. Protein sequence: CASAQPGGTEAFF.

The rearrangement links TRBV28 to TRBJ1-2, with D possibly TRBD1 on 5 matching bases. This CDR3 contains 14 residues. V lost 6 bases and J lost 6, with 17 bases in between. Germline V lookup: CDR1 MDHEN, CDR2 SYDVKM. CDR3 loop: CASSYPGTANGYTF. The CDR3 region has the DNA TGTGCCAGCAGCTACCCCGGGACTGCCAATGGCTACACCTTC.

This clone showed up just once. Other DNA sequences from this sample encode an identical CDR3 as well. The chain carries TRBV11-2 and TRBJ1-1, with 7 nucleotides matching TRBD1. The CDR3 consists of 13 residues. Germline assignment: CDR1 SGHAT and CDR2 FQNNGV. V trimming: 1 base; J trimming: 5 bases; junction bases outside the gene matches: 1. The CDR3 nucleotides read TGTGCCAGCAGCTTAGCAGGGGGAACTGAAGCTTTCTTT. Encoded protein: CASSLAGGTEAFF. The complete variable domain, with remaining parts taken from reference TRBV11-2 and TRBJ1-1, reads EAGVAQSPRYKIIEKRQSVAFWCNPISGHATLYWYQQILGQGPKLLIQFQNNGVVDDSQLPKDRFSAERLKGVDSTLKIQPAKLEDSAVYLCASSLAGGTEAFFGQGTRLTVV.

The chain carries TRBV2 and TRBJ2-1; D might be TRBD2 (5 bases). The germline V gene encodes CDR1 SNHLY and CDR2 FYNNEI. V was trimmed by 2 bases and J by 1 base, leaving 9 bases between them. The CDR3 has 15 residues. CDR3 sequence reads: CASSERIASYNEQFF. The CDR3 DNA reads TGTGCCAGCAGTGAAAGAATAGCGTCCTACAATGAGCAGTTCTTC.

The V and J genes are TRBV5-1 and TRBJ2-2; D ambiguous. Trimming took 2 bases from V and 5 from J, leaving 7 bases between them. Looked up from germline, CDR1 is SGHRS and CDR2 is YFSETQ. The CDR3 runs to 13 residues. The CDR3 coding sequence is TGCGCCAGCAGCTTTTCCGTTACCGGGGAGCTGTTTTTT. Its translation: CASSFSVTGELFF.

The rearrangement links TRBV18 to TRBJ2-2; possibly TRBD1 for D (5 bases). Germline assignment: CDR1 KGHSH and CDR2 LQKENI. V was trimmed by 3 bases and J by 7 bases, leaving 9 bases between them. The CDR3 runs to 13 residues. The CDR3 nucleotides read TGTGCCAGCTCACCCAGGGCAGGCGGGGAGCTGTTTTTT. It specifies CASSPRAGGELFF.

The chain uses TRBV6-2 or TRBV6-3 and TRBJ1-3, with TRBD1 matching over 7 bases. Germline V CDR1 and CDR2: MNHEY, SVGEGT. The CDR3 covers 16 residues. The V and J ends lost 5 bases and 3 bases, in that order; junction bases with no gene match: 10. The CDR3 DNA follows: TGTGCCAGCAGTACGACCGGGACAGCGGGTGGAAACACCATATATTTT. Translating it yields CASSTTGTAGGNTIYF.

The chain couples TRBV24-1 to TRBJ1-1; possible D gene TRBD1, 5 bases. Germline V lookup: CDR1 KGHDR, CDR2 SFDVKD. Deletions cut 3 bases from V and 3 bases from J, with 19 bases between. The CDR3 length is 17 residues. Here the CDR3 reads CATSDAGSTGSHTEAFF. In DNA, the CDR3 is TGTGCCACCAGTGATGCGGGATCCACAGGTTCACACACTGAAGCTTTCTTT.

Turning to this clone: The sample holds other DNA sequences that translate to the same CDR3. The gene calls are TRBV19 and TRBJ2-2, with D unresolved. This CDR3 has 15 residues. V lost 1 base, J lost 1 base, and 7 bases lay in between. The germline gives CDR1 LNHDA, CDR2 SQIVND (reference sequence). CDR3 nucleotide sequence: TGTGCCAGTAGTATAGGGGCAGGGAACACCGGGGAGCTGTTTTTT. Translating gives CASSIGAGNTGELFF.

The rearrangement joins TRBV6-5 to TRBJ2-2, with D possibly TRBD2 on 5 matching bases. The CDR3 extends over 15 amino acids. With 7 bases removed from V and 0 bases from J, the gap between germline ends came to 12 bases. Germline CDR1 MNHEY, CDR2 SVGAGI. The CDR3 DNA follows: TGTGCCAGCAAAAGGGAGCACTCGAACACCGGGGAGCTGTTTTTT. Its translation: CASKREHSNTGELFF.

The V call is TRBV24-1, the J call TRBJ2-2, with TRBD2 as a possible D gene (5 bases). Germline CDR1 reads KGHDR; CDR2 reads SFDVKD. The ends were cut back, 3 bases at V and 3 bases at J, with 10 bases in the middle. The CDR3 spans 15 residues. The DNA of the CDR3 is TGTGCCACCAGTGATCGAGGACTCTACACCGGGGAGCTGTTTTTT. Protein: CATSDRGLYTGELFF.

The chain has TRBV6-2 or TRBV6-3 and TRBJ2-1; TRBD1 matches at 8 bases. V gave up 4 bases and J gave up 9 bases; unmatched junction bases: 8. CDR3 length: 14 residues. Germline V CDR1 and CDR2: MNHEY, SVGEGT. The CDR3 loop reads CASSLGQGNLEQFF. The CDR3 nucleotides are TGTGCCAGCAGTTTAGGACAGGGAAACCTTGAGCAGTTCTTC.

The rearrangement links TRBV7-2 to TRBJ2-7; the match to TRBD2 covers 13 bases. The V gene's germline CDR1 is SGHTA and CDR2 FQGNSA. There are 15 residues in the CDR3. V was pared by 5 bases and J by 3 bases, with 4 bases of the junction left unmatched. DNA for the CDR3: TGTGCCAGCAGCACCGGGACTAGCGGGGTCTACGAGCAGTACTTC. Translation gives CASSTGTSGVYEQYF.

The V and J genes are TRBV6-6 and TRBJ1-2; unclear D gene. The CDR3 is made up of 14 amino acids. Trimming took off 4 bases at V and 2 bases at J, with 11 bases between the two ends. Germline V lookup: CDR1 MNHNY, CDR2 SVGAGI (reference sequence). The CDR3 DNA reads as TGTGCCAGCAGTTCCTCTGGAGAGAACTATGGCTACACCTTC. It is translated as CASSSSGENYGYTF.

The sample holds one count of this clone. J is TRBJ1-5 and V is TRBV7-2, with TRBD1 matching over 12 bases. Germline CDR1 SGHTA, CDR2 FQGNSA. The V gene end was trimmed by 6 bases and the J gene end by 6 bases; junction bases not matched to a gene: 6. The CDR3 extends over 15 amino acids. This CDR3 is CASRGQGALGQPQHF. The CDR3 coding sequence is TGTGCCAGCAGGGGACAGGGGGCGCTGGGTCAGCCCCAGCATTTT.

DNA for the CDR3: TGTGCCAGCAGCCAAGACGAGGGTCAGCCCCAGCATTTT. Translating gives CASSQDEGQPQHF. The chain links TRBV3-1 (or the pseudogene TRBV3-2) to TRBJ1-5; D is undetermined. Trimming removed 0 bases from V and 6 bases from J, with 6 bases in between. Germline values: CDR1 LGHDT, CDR2 YNNKEL (reference sequence). This CDR3 has 13 amino acids.

CDR3 sequence reads: CASSYSMRGAYNEQFF. In DNA, the CDR3 is TGTGCCAGCAGTTACTCGATGCGGGGGGCCTACAATGAGCAGTTCTTC. V is TRBV6-6 and J is TRBJ2-1; TRBD2 aligns across 8 bases. CDR3 length: 16 amino acids. The V gene's germline CDR1 is MNHNY and CDR2 SVGAGI (reference sequence). V dropped 0 bases and J dropped 2; count of bases not matched to a gene: 3.

As regards this clone: At one end, the junction sequence differs from germline, possibly due to a read error. V and J are TRBV7-7 and TRBJ2-1, with a weak D call TRBD2 (7 bases). The length of the CDR3 is 16 residues. Germline loops: CDR1 SSHAT, CDR2 FNYEAQ (reference sequence). This CDR3 reads CASSFGGGGSYNEQFF. CDR3 DNA sequence: TGTGCTAGCAGCTTTGGCGGGGGCGGCTCCTACAATGAGCAGTTCTTC.

The chain couples TRBV10-1 to TRBJ2-3; tentative D call: TRBD2 (5 bases). CDR3 length: 13 amino acids. V dropped 4 bases and J dropped 3 bases, with 8 bases sitting between them. Germline V gene data show CDR1 as WNHNN and CDR2 as SYGVQD (reference sequence). The CDR3 reads CASSGSGTDTQYF. DNA of the CDR3: TGCGCCAGCAGTGGATCGGGGACAGATACGCAGTATTTT.

This sequence joins TRBV7-8 and TRBJ2-5; D unclear. V lost 3 bases, J lost 5 bases, and 10 bases lay in between. Per germline, CDR1 SGHVS and CDR2 FQNEAQ. The CDR3 runs 13 residues. The CDR3 is CASSFKVQETQYF. In DNA form, the CDR3 reads TGTGCCAGCAGCTTTAAAGTTCAGGAGACCCAGTACTTC.

A remark on this clone: Other nucleotide sequences from this sample produce the same CDR3. The V call is TRBV27, the J call TRBJ1-2; 10 nucleotides agree with TRBD1. The CDR3 sequence is 16 residues long. With V trimmed by 5 bases and J by 4 bases, 10 bases remained unmatched. Per germline, CDR1 MNHEY and CDR2 SMNVEV (reference sequence). The CDR3 region is CASSPLLTGGPYGYTF. The CDR3 DNA reads TGTGCCAGCAGTCCGCTATTGACAGGGGGCCCCTATGGCTACACCTTC.

This rearrangement joins TRBV19 to TRBJ1-5; 11 positions agree with TRBD1. With 3 bases clipped from V and 2 bases from J, the junction kept 9 bases outside the gene matches. The V gene's germline CDR1 is LNHDA and CDR2 SQIVND (reference sequence). The CDR3 totals 18 residues. The CDR3 nucleotides read TGTGCCAGTAGTATGGGGGACAGGGGGGCCTGGGGCAATCAGCCCCAGCATTTT. Its translation is CASSMGDRGAWGNQPQHF.